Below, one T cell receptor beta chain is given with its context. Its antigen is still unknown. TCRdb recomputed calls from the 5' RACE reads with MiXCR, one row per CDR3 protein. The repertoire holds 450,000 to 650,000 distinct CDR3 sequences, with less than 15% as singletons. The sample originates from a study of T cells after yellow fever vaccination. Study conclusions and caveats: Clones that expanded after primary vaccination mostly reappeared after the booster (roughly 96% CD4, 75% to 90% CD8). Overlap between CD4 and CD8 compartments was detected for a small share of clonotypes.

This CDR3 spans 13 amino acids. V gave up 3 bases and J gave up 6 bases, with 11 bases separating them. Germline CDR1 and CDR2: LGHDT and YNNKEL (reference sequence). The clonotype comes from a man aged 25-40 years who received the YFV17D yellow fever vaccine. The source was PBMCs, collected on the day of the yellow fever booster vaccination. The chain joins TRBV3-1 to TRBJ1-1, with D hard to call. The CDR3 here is CASSQLRGAEAFF. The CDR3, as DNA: TGTGCCAGCAGCCAGCTCAGAGGAGCTGAAGCTTTCTTT.